This entry concerns a single T cell receptor beta chain. The antigen it recognizes is unknown. One base away there is no much larger clone; base qualities are not given. Genomic DNA was extracted from sorted cells for sequencing of the TCRbeta CDR3 region. The immunoSEQ Assay was used for sequencing of TCRbeta CDR3 regions. TCRdb stores this immuneACCESS table with in-frame sequences only. Part of the clones is absent; in the studies checked, under half of the shortfall reflects unresolved V genes, and no reason is known for the rest. The table for this sample lists tens of thousands of clones; 70% to 90% of them were counted only once. The ten largest clones add up to nearly 0.9% of the sample. Patients with autoimmune disease history or receiving systemic immunosuppression were excluded from the trial. Peripheral blood for TCR sequencing was collected from all dose cohorts at baseline, on cycle 4 day 1, and on cycle 7 day 1. Samples came from an open-label, multicenter, first-in-human phase I dose-escalation trial of ivuxolimab. The trial enrolled adults with locally advanced or metastatic head and neck squamous cell, hepatocellular, melanoma or renal cell carcinoma. Before TCR sequencing, CD4+ T cells and CD8+ T cells were sorted from peripheral blood as separate populations.

This entry is derived from a study of OX40 agonist ivuxolimab in advanced cancers. With respect to the entire study: Ivuxolimab was an agonistic, fully human IgG2 monoclonal antibody directed against OX40 (CD134), a costimulatory receptor. Intravenous ivuxolimab was administered to patients every 2 weeks at six dose levels: 0.01, 0.1, 0.3, 1.5, 3 and 10 mg/kg. Of the 50 to 55 patients in dose escalation, some 20 had hepatocellular carcinoma, about 15 had melanoma, 9 had renal cell carcinoma and 9 had head and neck cancer. The dose-escalation cohort was 82.7% male with a mean age of about 54 years, ranging from about 23 to 85. Patients were allowed to have had prior anti-PD-1, anti-PD-L1 or anti-CTLA-4 therapy, and roughly 40% of the dose-escalation patients had been treated with checkpoint inhibitors. Partial responses occurred in three dose-escalation patients, of whom one had hepatocellular carcinoma and two had cutaneous melanoma. The point of sequencing TCRbeta in the periphery was to test whether ivuxolimab changed TCR sequence diversity and drove clonal T-cell expansion. The paper covers the monotherapy dose-escalation part of the phase I ivuxolimab trial, which included N ≈ 52 patients.

The paper as a whole reports these results and caveats: At doses of 0.1 to 3.0 mg/kg, clonal expansion of both CD4+ and CD8+ blood T cells was observed from baseline to week 6. After ivuxolimab, CD8+ T cells had more expanded clones than CD4+ T cells on average. Partial responders in the 0.1-3.0 mg/kg groups had among the lowest normalized peripheral clonal expansion, especially among CD8+ T cells. The antigen specificity of the clonally expanded peripheral T cells was not determined. Low levels of normalized T-cell clonal expansion were also seen in some patients who did not respond.

The sample in question was CD4+ or CD8+ T cells sorted from blood, obtained in a trial of the OX40 agonist ivuxolimab. The TCR sequence derives from an adult with an advanced solid tumor such as melanoma, head and neck, liver or kidney cancer.

At the DNA level, the sequence is TGTGCCAGCAGTTATCCATTGGACTCCGACACAGATACGCAGTATTTT. Translated, it reads CASSYPLDSDTDTQYF. The chain was built from TRBV11-2 and TRBJ2-3; TRBD2 is a weak D gene call, 5 bases matching. The CDR3 sequence holds 16 residues, the cysteine and phenylalanine included. CDR3 DNA is the only sequence kept; it has 48 bases, read in frame from the first base. V is reduced by 6 bases and J by 2 bases, leaving a spacing of 18 bases between them. CDR1 SGHAT and CDR2 FQNNGV are derived from the germline V gene.